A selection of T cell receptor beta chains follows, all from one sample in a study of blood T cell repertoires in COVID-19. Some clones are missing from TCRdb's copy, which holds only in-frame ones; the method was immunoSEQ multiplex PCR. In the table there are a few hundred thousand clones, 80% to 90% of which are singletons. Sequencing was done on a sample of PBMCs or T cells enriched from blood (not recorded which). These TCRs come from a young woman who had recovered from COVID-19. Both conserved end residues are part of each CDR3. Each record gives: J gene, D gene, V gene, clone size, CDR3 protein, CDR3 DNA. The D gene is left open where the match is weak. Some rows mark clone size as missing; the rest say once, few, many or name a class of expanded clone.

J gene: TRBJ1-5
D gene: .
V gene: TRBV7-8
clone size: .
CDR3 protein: CASSPRSNSNQPQHF
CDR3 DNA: TGTGCCAGCAGCCCGCGATCAAATAGCAATCAGCCCCAGCATTTT

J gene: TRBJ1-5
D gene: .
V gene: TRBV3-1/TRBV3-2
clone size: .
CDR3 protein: CASSQASGGQPQHF
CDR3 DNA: TGTGCCAGCAGCCAAGCCTCGGGGGGACAGCCCCAGCATTTT

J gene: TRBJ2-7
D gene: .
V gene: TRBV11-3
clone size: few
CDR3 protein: CASSLSPNSYEQYF
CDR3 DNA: TGTGCCAGCAGCTTATCCCCGAACAGCTACGAGCAGTACTTC

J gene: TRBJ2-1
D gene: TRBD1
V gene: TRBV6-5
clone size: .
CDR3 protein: CASRPDRVAYNEQFF
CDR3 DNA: TGTGCCAGCAGACCGGACAGGGTGGCCTACAATGAGCAGTTCTTC

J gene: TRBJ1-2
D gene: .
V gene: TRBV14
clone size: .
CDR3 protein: CASSQEPETDLSGYTF
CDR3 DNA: TGTGCCAGCAGCCAAGAACCGGAGACAGACCTCTCTGGCTACACCTTC

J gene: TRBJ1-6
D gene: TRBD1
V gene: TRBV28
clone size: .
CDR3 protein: CASSFGTGVSPLHF
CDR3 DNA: TGTGCCAGCAGTTTTGGGACAGGGGTGTCACCCCTCCACTTT

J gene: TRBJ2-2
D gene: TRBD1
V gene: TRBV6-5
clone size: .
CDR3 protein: CASSYSGTVNTGELFF
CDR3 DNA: TGTGCCAGCAGTTACTCGGGGACAGTGAACACCGGGGAGCTGTTTTTT

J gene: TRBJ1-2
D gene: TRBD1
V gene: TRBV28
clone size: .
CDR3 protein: CASSLATGDYGYTF
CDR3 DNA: TGTGCCAGCAGTTTAGCGACAGGGGACTATGGCTACACCTTC

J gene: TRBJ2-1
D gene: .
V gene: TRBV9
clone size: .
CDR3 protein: CASSVDNNEQFF
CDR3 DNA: TGTGCCAGCAGCGTAGACAACAATGAGCAGTTCTTC

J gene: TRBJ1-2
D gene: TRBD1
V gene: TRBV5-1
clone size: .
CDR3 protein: CASSSGTGRLDYGYTF
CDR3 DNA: TGCGCCAGCAGCTCTGGGACAGGGAGATTAGACTATGGCTACACCTTC

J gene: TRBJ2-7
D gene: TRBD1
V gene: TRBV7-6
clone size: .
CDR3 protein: CASSPRDRDYEQYF
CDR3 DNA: TGTGCCAGCAGCCCCCGGGACAGGGATTACGAGCAGTACTTC